The T cell receptor (beta chain) under discussion was sequenced for a study of cytomegalovirus exposure and HLA in healthy donors. About the research overall: Of some 410 genotyped donors, more than 75% grouped in the Caucasian-associated ancestry cluster. Whole-study findings and limits: Per published accounts, TCR beta sequences correctly predicted the HLA-A and HLA-B alleles of most subjects. Presence/absence analyses assumed roughly uniform sequencing depth across donors, which may not hold.

Remarks on this clone: Its antigen is unknown.

Germline CDR1 is SQVTM and CDR2 is ANQGSEA. The CDR3 is 13 amino acids. Trimming took off 4 bases at V and 6 bases at J, with 16 bases between the two ends. PCR involved 60 Vbeta and 13 Jbeta primers. Using immunoSEQ multiplex PCR, the repertoire was profiled, and TCRdb retains in-frame clones only, with some absent. The data show just over 150,000 clones, 80% to 90% seen once. Donors consisted of healthy bone marrow donors. Sequenced: PBMCs. This chain links TRBV29-1 with TRBJ2-7; a possible D gene is TRBD2 (6 bases). The sequence was obtained from a woman aged 18-35 years in good health and CMV-seronegative. CDR3 amino acids: CSVGVAGRPEQYF. Here the CDR3 DNA reads TGCAGCGTTGGAGTTGCGGGACGTCCCGAGCAGTACTTC.